This TCR beta chain was recovered during a study of T cell responses to AZD1222 COVID-19 vaccine. In the case of this clone: Its antigen remains unidentified.

Measured with immunoSEQ multiplex PCR; TCRdb has only the in-frame clones, and not every one. The data hold approximately 150,000 clones, with about 91% observed a single time. The CDR3 is 15 residues long. CDR1 is KGHSH and CDR2 is LQKENI in the germline V gene. With 3 bases removed from V and 2 bases from J, the gap between germline ends came to 10 bases. Overall study results and limits: Close to half of all spike-specific TCRs reportedly target regions of the variants that are unmutated. Elevations in Spike-specific TCR breadth and depth followed administration of two AZD1222 doses.

The receptor was isolated from an adult who received the AZD1222 COVID-19 vaccine. The sequencing used peripheral blood, collected 28 days after the second AZD1222 dose. The rearrangement uses TRBV18 and TRBJ2-2, with D uncertain. The CDR3 bases are TGTGCCAGCTCACCCAATGACGGTAACACCGGGGAGCTGTTTTTT. Protein: CASSPNDGNTGELFF.